This passage covers 2 T cell receptor beta chains from one sample sequenced in a study of Ad26.COV2.S vaccination and SARS-CoV-2 variants. Treatment of the sample: around 19 received Ad26.COV2.S at low or high dose, single or two shots; roughly five received placebo; per-sample allocation not given. The investigators took samples on day 63 after the first vaccine or placebo injection. Profiled with immunoSEQ multiplex PCR; TCRdb holds only in-frame clones, not every one. The sample includes 250,000 or so clones, around nine tenths seen only once; the top ten take less than 3%. The sequencing here drew on peripheral blood, taken in a trial of Ad26.COV2.S vaccine versus placebo. These receptors all stem from a person between 18 and 59 years old who received the Ad26.COV2.S COVID-19 vaccine or a placebo.

This clone came up once. CDR3 in DNA: TGTGCCAGCAGCGTAGCCTCTGACAGTAGGCATCGGGAGACCCAGTACTTC. Its protein is CASSVASDSRHRETQYF. This chain connects TRBV9 to TRBJ2-5; D may be TRBD1 (5 bases). V gave up 0 bases and J gave up 5 bases, with 20 bases separating them. Germline V lookup: CDR1 SGDLS, CDR2 YYNGEE. The CDR3 runs to 17 residues.

V and J are TRBV7-9 and TRBJ1-4, with D tentatively TRBD1 (6 bases). CDR1 is SEHNR and CDR2 is FQNEAQ in the germline V gene (reference sequence). V dropped 5 bases and J dropped 0 bases, with 22 bases sitting between them. The CDR3 is 19 residues long. The CDR3 DNA is TGTGCCAGCAGCCACCGGACAGTTTTGACAGGACCAACTAATGAAAAACTGTTTTTT. It yields the protein CASSHRTVLTGPTNEKLFF.